This is a list of T cell receptor beta chains from one sample in a study of PD-1 blockade in classical Hodgkin lymphoma. Measured with immunoSEQ multiplex PCR; TCRdb has only the in-frame clones, and not every one. The data contain some 100,000 clones, approximately 92% of them singletons. The sequencing here drew on peripheral blood mononuclear cells (PBMCs), taken at baseline. These receptors came from a human donor with classical Hodgkin lymphoma. CDR3s include the opening cysteine and the closing phenylalanine or tryptophan. Each record gives: D gene, V gene, clone size, J gene, CDR3 protein, CDR3 DNA. A D gene is named only where the DNA matches it firmly. Where a row states a size, it is once, few, many or the class of an expanded clone; other rows omit it.

d_gene: NA; v_gene: TRBV30; abundance: few; j_gene: TRBJ1-2; CDR3aa: CAWSLTSVGLGYTF; CDR3nt: TGTGCCTGGAGCCTAACCTCGGTGGGCCTTGGCTACACCTTC
d_gene: TRBD1; v_gene: TRBV11-2; abundance: once; j_gene: TRBJ2-2; CDR3aa: CASSLGLFRDRGNTGELFF; CDR3nt: TGTGCCAGCAGCTTAGGTCTCTTCCGGGACAGGGGTAACACCGGGGAGCTGTTTTTT
d_gene: TRBD2; v_gene: TRBV5-1; abundance: NA; j_gene: TRBJ2-1; CDR3aa: CASSLPGLAVYNEQFF; CDR3nt: TGCGCCAGCAGCTTGCCCGGACTAGCGGTCTACAATGAGCAGTTCTTC
d_gene: TRBD1; v_gene: TRBV9; abundance: NA; j_gene: TRBJ1-2; CDR3aa: CASSVSRDREGATF; CDR3nt: TGTGCCAGCAGCGTATCCCGGGACAGGGAGGGGGCCACCTTC
d_gene: NA; v_gene: TRBV5-1; abundance: NA; j_gene: TRBJ2-7; CDR3aa: CASSLQSYEQYF; CDR3nt: TGCGCCAGCAGCTTACAAAGTTACGAGCAGTACTTC
d_gene: TRBD2; v_gene: TRBV19; abundance: NA; j_gene: TRBJ2-3; CDR3aa: CASSIGLAGGSDTQYF; CDR3nt: TGTGCCAGTAGTATTGGACTAGCGGGAGGTTCAGATACGCAGTATTTT
d_gene: NA; v_gene: TRBV5-1; abundance: NA; j_gene: TRBJ2-3; CDR3aa: CASSLDSSSTDTQYF; CDR3nt: TGCGCCAGCAGCTTGGATTCGTCTAGCACAGATACGCAGTATTTT
d_gene: TRBD1; v_gene: TRBV30; abundance: NA; j_gene: TRBJ1-1; CDR3aa: CAWSVEGAAFF; CDR3nt: TGTGCCTGGAGTGTTGAGGGGGCTGCTTTCTTT
d_gene: NA; v_gene: TRBV9; abundance: NA; j_gene: TRBJ1-1; CDR3aa: CASSVSPENTEAFF; CDR3nt: TGTGCCAGCAGCGTATCCCCGGAGAACACTGAAGCTTTCTTT
d_gene: TRBD2; v_gene: TRBV25-1; abundance: NA; j_gene: TRBJ2-1; CDR3aa: CASSAGRANNEQFF; CDR3nt: TGTGCCAGCAGTGCCGGGAGGGCGAACAATGAGCAGTTCTTC
d_gene: NA; v_gene: TRBV6-1; abundance: NA; j_gene: TRBJ1-2; CDR3aa: CASPDPLDRSYGYTF; CDR3nt: TGTGCCAGCCCGGACCCTTTAGACAGGTCCTATGGCTACACCTTC
d_gene: NA; v_gene: TRBV7-7; abundance: once; j_gene: TRBJ2-1; CDR3aa: CASSLDGINEQFF; CDR3nt: TGTGCTAGCAGCTTGGACGGGATCAATGAGCAGTTCTTC
d_gene: TRBD1; v_gene: TRBV19; abundance: NA; j_gene: TRBJ1-5; CDR3aa: CASSGTGGDQPQHF; CDR3nt: TGTGCCAGTAGTGGGACAGGGGGGGATCAGCCCCAGCATTTT
d_gene: TRBD1; v_gene: TRBV28; abundance: NA; j_gene: TRBJ1-1; CDR3aa: CASPLPGQGLNTEAFF; CDR3nt: TGTGCCAGCCCACTTCCGGGACAGGGATTGAACACTGAAGCTTTCTTT
d_gene: NA; v_gene: TRBV27; abundance: NA; j_gene: TRBJ2-5; CDR3aa: CASSFEGEETQYF; CDR3nt: TGTGCCAGCAGTTTTGAGGGGGAAGAGACCCAGTACTTC
d_gene: NA; v_gene: TRBV19; abundance: NA; j_gene: TRBJ2-7; CDR3aa: CAGLSEKSSYEQYF; CDR3nt: TGTGCCGGACTTTCTGAGAAAAGCTCCTACGAGCAGTACTTC
d_gene: TRBD1; v_gene: TRBV30; abundance: NA; j_gene: TRBJ2-7; CDR3aa: CAWSRDRANEQYF; CDR3nt: TGTGCCTGGAGCCGGGACAGGGCAAACGAGCAGTACTTC
d_gene: TRBD1; v_gene: TRBV10-3; abundance: NA; j_gene: TRBJ2-2; CDR3aa: CAISESGTGVNTGELFF; CDR3nt: TGTGCCATCAGTGAGTCAGGGACAGGGGTGAACACCGGGGAGCTGTTTTTT
d_gene: TRBD2; v_gene: TRBV28; abundance: NA; j_gene: TRBJ2-1; CDR3aa: CASSSPGTTIEQFF; CDR3nt: TGTGCCAGCAGTTCTCCCGGGACTACCATCGAGCAGTTCTTC
d_gene: NA; v_gene: TRBV30; abundance: NA; j_gene: TRBJ2-7; CDR3aa: CAWSVRRVTLEQYF; CDR3nt: TGTGCCTGGAGTGTACGTAGGGTGACCCTCGAGCAGTACTTC
d_gene: TRBD1; v_gene: TRBV7-2; abundance: NA; j_gene: TRBJ1-2; CDR3aa: CASSLDGTGSGGYTF; CDR3nt: TGTGCCAGCAGCTTAGATGGGACAGGGAGCGGCGGCTACACCTTC
d_gene: TRBD1; v_gene: TRBV7-9; abundance: NA; j_gene: TRBJ2-3; CDR3aa: CASSLVVWGHRGPRDTQYF; CDR3nt: TGTGCCAGCAGCTTAGTCGTTTGGGGTCACAGGGGCCCAAGGGATACGCAGTATTTT
d_gene: NA; v_gene: TRBV5-1; abundance: NA; j_gene: TRBJ1-1; CDR3aa: CASSLAVARTEAFF; CDR3nt: TGCGCCAGCAGCTTGGCCGTGGCGCGGACTGAAGCTTTCTTT
d_gene: TRBD1; v_gene: TRBV19; abundance: NA; j_gene: TRBJ1-4; CDR3aa: CASSTNRGEKLFF; CDR3nt: TGTGCCAGTAGTACAAACAGGGGTGAAAAACTGTTTTTT
d_gene: TRBD2; v_gene: TRBV11-1; abundance: NA; j_gene: TRBJ2-7; CDR3aa: CASSLKGLAFSSYEQYF; CDR3nt: TGTGCCAGCAGCTTAAAGGGACTAGCGTTTTCCTCCTACGAGCAGTACTTC
d_gene: TRBD2; v_gene: TRBV7-9; abundance: NA; j_gene: TRBJ2-1; CDR3aa: CASSLDPAGVYYNEQFF; CDR3nt: TGTGCCAGCAGCTTAGATCCAGCGGGAGTTTACTACAATGAGCAGTTCTTC
d_gene: NA; v_gene: TRBV5-8; abundance: NA; j_gene: TRBJ2-4; CDR3aa: CASRVREGGYIQYF; CDR3nt: TGTGCCAGCAGAGTTAGAGAGGGGGGTTACATTCAGTACTTC
d_gene: NA; v_gene: TRBV5-6; abundance: NA; j_gene: TRBJ2-7; CDR3aa: CASSQQVFEQYF; CDR3nt: TGTGCCAGCAGCCAACAGGTTTTCGAGCAGTACTTC
d_gene: NA; v_gene: TRBV2; abundance: NA; j_gene: TRBJ2-5; CDR3aa: CASFPSPGRETQYF; CDR3nt: TGTGCCAGCTTTCCGTCCCCGGGTAGAGAGACCCAGTACTTC
d_gene: TRBD1; v_gene: TRBV14; abundance: NA; j_gene: TRBJ1-2; CDR3aa: CASSDRDRADSYTF; CDR3nt: TGTGCCAGCAGCGACCGGGACAGGGCTGATAGCTACACCTTC
d_gene: TRBD1; v_gene: TRBV5-1; abundance: NA; j_gene: TRBJ2-6; CDR3aa: CASSLRGQGEAGANVLTF; CDR3nt: TGCGCCAGCAGCTTACGAGGACAGGGGGAGGCTGGGGCCAACGTCCTGACTTTC
d_gene: TRBD1; v_gene: TRBV6-5; abundance: NA; j_gene: TRBJ1-2; CDR3aa: CASSYNTPGTGQGYTF; CDR3nt: TGTGCCAGCAGTTACAATACACCCGGGACAGGACAGGGCTACACCTTC
d_gene: NA; v_gene: TRBV5-1; abundance: NA; j_gene: TRBJ1-1; CDR3aa: CASSLAGPLNTEAFF; CDR3nt: TGCGCCAGCAGCTTGGCGGGACCGCTGAACACTGAAGCTTTCTTT
d_gene: TRBD1; v_gene: TRBV27; abundance: NA; j_gene: TRBJ2-7; CDR3aa: CASSLRQGLIPWEQYF; CDR3nt: TGTGCCAGCAGTTTGCGACAGGGCTTGATCCCTTGGGAGCAGTACTTC
d_gene: NA; v_gene: TRBV9; abundance: NA; j_gene: TRBJ2-7; CDR3aa: CASSVGGNSYEQYF; CDR3nt: TGTGCCAGCAGCGTAGGGGGCAACTCCTACGAGCAGTACTTC
d_gene: NA; v_gene: TRBV9; abundance: few; j_gene: TRBJ1-1; CDR3aa: CASSVAGEGSEAFF; CDR3nt: TGTGCCAGCAGCGTAGCGGGGGAAGGGAGTGAAGCTTTCTTT
d_gene: TRBD1; v_gene: TRBV2; abundance: NA; j_gene: TRBJ2-7; CDR3aa: CASRDRVYEQYF; CDR3nt: TGTGCCAGCAGGGACAGGGTGTACGAGCAGTACTTC
d_gene: NA; v_gene: TRBV27; abundance: NA; j_gene: TRBJ2-1; CDR3aa: CASSFPGAYNEQFF; CDR3nt: TGTGCCAGCAGTTTCCCGGGGGCCTACAATGAGCAGTTCTTC
d_gene: NA; v_gene: TRBV19; abundance: NA; j_gene: TRBJ1-5; CDR3aa: CASSPWTEDENQPQHF; CDR3nt: TGTGCCAGTAGTCCCTGGACCGAAGACGAGAATCAGCCCCAGCATTTT
d_gene: NA; v_gene: TRBV10-3; abundance: NA; j_gene: TRBJ2-1; CDR3aa: CAISERSKGRPNNEQFF; CDR3nt: TGTGCCATCAGTGAGCGTTCGAAGGGGCGCCCTAACAATGAGCAGTTCTTC
d_gene: TRBD2; v_gene: TRBV30; abundance: once; j_gene: TRBJ2-3; CDR3aa: CAWRGSGGSTDTQYF; CDR3nt: TGTGCCTGGAGGGGCTCCGGGGGGAGCACAGATACGCAGTATTTT
d_gene: NA; v_gene: TRBV10-1; abundance: NA; j_gene: TRBJ2-7; CDR3aa: CASSRDFTYEQYF; CDR3nt: TGCGCCAGCAGCCGGGACTTCACCTACGAGCAGTACTTC
d_gene: NA; v_gene: TRBV11-2; abundance: NA; j_gene: TRBJ2-5; CDR3aa: CASSPVRETQYF; CDR3nt: TGTGCCAGCAGCCCGGTTCGAGAGACCCAGTACTTC
d_gene: NA; v_gene: TRBV15; abundance: NA; j_gene: TRBJ1-2; CDR3aa: CATSRGSRGGAPFSTF; CDR3nt: TGTGCCACCAGCAGAGGATCTCGGGGTGGGGCCCCGTTCTCCACCTTC
d_gene: NA; v_gene: TRBV6-5; abundance: NA; j_gene: TRBJ2-7; CDR3aa: CASRLGTASYEQYF; CDR3nt: TGTGCCAGCAGGTTAGGCACGGCATCCTACGAGCAGTACTTC
d_gene: NA; v_gene: TRBV19; abundance: NA; j_gene: TRBJ1-5; CDR3aa: CASSGGGGGQPQHF; CDR3nt: TGTGCCAGTAGTGGGGGAGGCGGGGGTCAGCCCCAGCATTTT
d_gene: NA; v_gene: TRBV9; abundance: NA; j_gene: TRBJ1-5; CDR3aa: CASSVDEGGTQHF; CDR3nt: TGTGCCAGCAGCGTAGATGAGGGTGGGACCCAGCATTTT
d_gene: NA; v_gene: TRBV5-6; abundance: few; j_gene: TRBJ2-2; CDR3aa: CASSPLFIGQRDTGELFF; CDR3nt: TGTGCCAGCAGTCCGTTGTTTATTGGACAGCGGGACACCGGGGAGCTGTTTTTT
d_gene: NA; v_gene: TRBV5-1; abundance: NA; j_gene: TRBJ2-1; CDR3aa: CASGTGSSYNEQFF; CDR3nt: TGCGCCAGCGGAACTGGCAGCTCCTACAATGAGCAGTTCTTC
d_gene: NA; v_gene: TRBV6-6; abundance: NA; j_gene: TRBJ2-5; CDR3aa: CATTIGGRETQYF; CDR3nt: TGTGCCACCACCATAGGGGGGAGGGAGACCCAGTACTTC
d_gene: NA; v_gene: TRBV5-1; abundance: NA; j_gene: TRBJ2-7; CDR3aa: CASSFGSSEQYF; CDR3nt: TGCGCCAGCAGCTTCGGGAGTAGCGAGCAGTACTTC
d_gene: TRBD2; v_gene: TRBV5-6; abundance: once; j_gene: TRBJ2-3; CDR3aa: CASSWTSTPTDTQYF; CDR3nt: TGTGCCAGCAGCTGGACTAGCACCCCCACAGATACGCAGTATTTT
d_gene: NA; v_gene: TRBV27; abundance: NA; j_gene: TRBJ2-3; CDR3aa: CASSLSTRGAWGTDTQYF; CDR3nt: TGTGCCAGCAGTTTATCGACAAGAGGGGCTTGGGGCACAGATACGCAGTATTTT
d_gene: TRBD2; v_gene: TRBV7-7; abundance: NA; j_gene: TRBJ2-7; CDR3aa: CASSVTSAGWGGGPYEQYF; CDR3nt: TGTGCTAGCAGCGTTACTAGCGCTGGGTGGGGTGGGGGTCCCTACGAGCAGTACTTC